This TCR beta chain was sequenced in a study of T-cell reconstitution after alpha-beta-depleted transplantation in children. Study results and caveats: Hyperexpanded clones declined; after one year, newly produced T cells mostly supplied diversity. Reportedly, only several hundred clones from non-depleted graft cells drove alpha-beta T-cell counts at about two months. Surviving recipient T cells and thymic progenitors underlay high day-60 TCRbeta diversity in some patients.

In this sample, this clonotype turned up a few times. What it binds is unknown. CDR3 length: 16 amino acids. V was clipped by 5 bases and J by 6 bases; unmatched bases: 7. Germline V gene lookup returns CDR1 MNHEY and CDR2 SMNVEV (reference sequence). Library preparation (for TCRbeta) was performed with unique molecular identifiers. Via MiXCR, TCRdb re-called the PCR reads, giving one row per CDR3 protein. Among approximately 500,000 distinct CDR3 sequences listed, 10% to 13% were seen once. This rearrangement joins TRBV27 to TRBJ2-3; the match to TRBD2 covers 14 bases. This receptor was identified in a child aged 2 to 10 with inherited bone marrow failure, due to receive a stem cell transplant. Material: PBMCs, obtained before TCRalphabeta/CD19-depleted stem cell transplant. The DNA of the CDR3 is TGTGCCAGCAGTCCGGGACTAGCGGGAGAACGTGATACGCAGTATTTT. This encodes CASSPGLAGERDTQYF.